This T cell receptor (beta chain) was recorded in a study of CD8+ T cells in alopecia areata (dated by TCRdb to 2016 to 2019). Context from the whole study: The treated patients took part in an open-label pilot trial in which moderate-to-severe alopecia areata was treated with oral tofacitinib at 5 to 10 mg twice daily. Patients received tofacitinib for 6 to 18 months and were then followed off drug for 6 months to check for delayed response and recurrence. The SALT score, which quantifies the percentage of affected scalp surface area, was used to measure disease severity in treated patients. To study T cell clonal expansion in alopecia areata, the researchers applied high-throughput TCRbeta sequencing to both the C3H/HeJ mouse model and human patients. In humans, TCRbeta sequencing was performed on scalp tissue and on sorted CD4+ and CD8+ peripheral blood T cells from healthy controls and from patients with patchy or totalis/universalis alopecia areata. Tofacitinib-treated patients had biopsies at baseline and at 4 and 24 weeks of treatment, with a later scalp biopsy in several patients. Scalp clonality was compared across normal scalp (n=4), patchy alopecia areata scalp (n=8), and alopecia totalis/universalis scalp (n=8). RNA was extracted with the PAXgene miRNA kit for fixed scalp, the miRNeasy kit for PBMCs, and the RNeasy kit for mouse skin. immunoSEQ multiplex PCR using 35 Vbeta forward primers and 13 Jbeta reverse primers was used to amplify TCRbeta CDR3 regions. Broad study findings and their caveats: Shared TCR sequences between patients were less evident than in mice, which may be partly attributable to HLA diversity in the patient population. Higher clonality and more expanded CD8+ clones were observed in lesional scalp than in normal scalp, particularly in alopecia totalis/universalis, a finding suggestive of antigenic drive. Tofacitinib significantly decreased scalp clonality and the number of expanded CD8+ clones among the top 100 scalp clones. Because the treated cohort was small and included a single nonresponder, larger studies are needed to assess links between baseline CD8+ expansion and response. Unlike mouse skin, where gammadelta T cells dominate, normal human skin contains resident alphabeta T cells that get sequenced too, which complicates analysis of the scalp TCR repertoire. Many expanded lesional clones persisted in scalp and blood during tofacitinib treatment, which may partly explain relapse after stopping treatment.

CDR1 and CDR2, looked up from the germline V gene, are SGDLS and YYNGEE. Germline trimming amounts to 2 bases on V and 3 bases on J, with 6 as the count of junction bases outside the gene matches. Spanning cysteine to phenylalanine, the CDR3 consists of 15 amino acids. CDR3 DNA is the only sequence kept; it has 45 bases, read in frame from the first base. The library was produced with the immunoSEQ multiplex PCR assay. For TCR sequencing, RNA was extracted from every sample and reverse transcribed into cDNA to serve as template. First-strand cDNA was synthesized with SuperScript III using a 2:1 mix of oligo-dT and random hexamers. A synthetic immune receptor repertoire was used to gauge amplification bias, and whatever bias remained was removed computationally. On the study's bioinformatics: Raw reads were preprocessed to remove errors, and CDR3 was defined according to IMGT conventions as the region from the conserved cysteine to phenylalanine. Clonality was calculated as 1 minus Shannon entropy normalized by log2 of the number of productive unique TCRs. CD4 or CD8 identity of scalp clones was inferred by cross-referencing scalp TCRbeta sequences with sorted blood CD4 and CD8 repertoires. TCRdb retrieved this table from immuneACCESS and kept in-frame rearrangements only. Not all clones are present; in checked studies, unresolved V genes account for under half, and no reason is known for the remainder. The V and J calls and clone size are taken from that table; D and trimming were inferred from the DNA. The sample table lists around 270,000 clones, roughly 64% of them with a count of one. The top ten hold about 1.7% of the sample.

To note about this clone: No antigen is known for it. No base qualities exist here, and no much larger clone lies one base off it.

What the time point label conveys for this sample: around 24 weeks on oral tofacitinib. This specimen's treatment or condition label, interpreted: oral pan-JAK inhibitor, 5-10 mg twice daily. Lesional scalp punch biopsies and peripheral blood were collected from alopecia areata patients. PBMCs were isolated by density centrifugation and stained for CD3, CD4 and CD8, after which CD4+ and CD8+ T cells were sorted on a FACSAria. The sample was CD4+ T cells sorted from blood, taken at week 24, from a patient treated with tofacitinib. The chain is encoded by TRBV9 joined to TRBJ2-3, with TRBD2 matching 7 junction bases. This clonotype was sampled from a human donor with alopecia areata. The bases read TGTGCCAGCAGCGTCTCAAGCGGGGAGACAGATACGCAGTATTTT. This translates into CASSVSSGETDTQYF.